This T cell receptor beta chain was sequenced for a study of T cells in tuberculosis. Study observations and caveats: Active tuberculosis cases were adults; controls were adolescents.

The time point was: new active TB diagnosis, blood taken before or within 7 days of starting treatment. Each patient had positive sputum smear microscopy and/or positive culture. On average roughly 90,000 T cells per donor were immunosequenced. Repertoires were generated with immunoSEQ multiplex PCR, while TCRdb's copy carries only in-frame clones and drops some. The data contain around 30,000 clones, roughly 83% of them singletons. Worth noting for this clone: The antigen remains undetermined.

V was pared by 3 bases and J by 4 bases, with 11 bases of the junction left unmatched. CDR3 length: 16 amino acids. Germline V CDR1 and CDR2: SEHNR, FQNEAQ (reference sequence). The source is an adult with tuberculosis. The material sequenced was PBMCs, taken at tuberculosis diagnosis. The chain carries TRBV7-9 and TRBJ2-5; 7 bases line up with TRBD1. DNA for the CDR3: TGTGCCAGCAGCTTTGGGCGGGCCCCAGGGGGAGAGACCCAGTACTTC. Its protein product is CASSFGRAPGGETQYF.